Here is one T cell receptor beta chain with its context. Its specificity is not known. TCRdb re-called the reads through MiXCR, storing one row per CDR3 protein. This table has more than 250,000 distinct CDR3 sequences, more than 20% appearing once. Germline CDR1 and CDR2: LGHNA and YSLEER. The length of the CDR3 is 16 residues. Trimming removed 1 base from V and 8 bases from J; junction bases left unmatched: 10. The sample originates from a study of T cell repertoires in cytomegalovirus infection. About the research overall: Well-studied HLA-B-restricted CMV epitopes were used in the study alongside recently identified HLA-C-restricted ones. It was the public TCR beta signatures that indicated both CMV infection and matching HLA type.

General study results and limits: Carriers of CMV and the relevant HLA type were discriminated by public TCR beta frequency. Dominating the ex vivo response were HLA-C-restricted CMV-specific TCR beta clonotypes.

Sequenced material: cultured PBMCs, taken from culture after CMV antigen stimulation. V and J are TRBV4-3 and TRBJ2-1; TRBD2 matches at 8 bases. The receptor comes from a human donor in good health (CMV status not recorded). Some clones in this sample may be carry-over from other donors' samples. In DNA, the CDR3 is TGCGCCAGCAGCCAAGGGCCTAGCGGGTTTGTATATGAGCAGTTCTTC. The encoded protein is CASSQGPSGFVYEQFF.